This TCR beta chain was retrieved from a study of blood T cell repertoires in COVID-19. This clone was counted a single time. TCRdb's copy holds only in-frame clones and misses some; the assay was immunoSEQ multiplex PCR. The sample has 95,000 to 110,000 clones, around 92% seen once; the top ten hold approximately 4.9%. The V and J ends lost 3 bases and 0 bases, in that order; junction bases with no gene match: 4. The CDR3 runs 16 residues. CDR1 and CDR2 from the germline V gene are LNHDA and SQIVND (reference sequence). The V call is TRBV19, the J call TRBJ2-3; TRBD2 aligns across 9 bases. Sequenced sample: peripheral blood. This TCR came from a man in his forties or fifties with active or convalescent COVID-19. The CDR3 sequence is CASSISLAGSTDTQYF. The CDR3 DNA follows: TGTGCCAGTAGTATTAGTCTAGCGGGGAGCACAGATACGCAGTATTTT.